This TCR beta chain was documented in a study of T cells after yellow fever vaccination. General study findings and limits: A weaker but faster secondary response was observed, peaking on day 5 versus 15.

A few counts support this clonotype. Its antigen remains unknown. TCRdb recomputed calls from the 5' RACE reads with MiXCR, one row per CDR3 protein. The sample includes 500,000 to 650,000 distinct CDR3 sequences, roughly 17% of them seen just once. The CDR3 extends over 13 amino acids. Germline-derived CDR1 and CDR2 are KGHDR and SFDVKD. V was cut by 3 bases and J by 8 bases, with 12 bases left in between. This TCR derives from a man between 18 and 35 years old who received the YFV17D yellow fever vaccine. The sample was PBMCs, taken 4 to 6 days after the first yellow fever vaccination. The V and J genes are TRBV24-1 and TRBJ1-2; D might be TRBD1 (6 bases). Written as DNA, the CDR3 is TGTGCCACCAGTGATCCTCAGGGGAGAGGCTACACCTTC. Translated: CATSDPQGRGYTF.